The clone carrying this T cell receptor (beta chain) came up many times. Its antigen is not known. CDR3-region Arm-PCR and iRepertoire HTBI primers produced the TCR beta libraries. MiXCR, run by TCRdb on the multiplex PCR reads, gives a single entry per CDR3 protein. The sample shows a few hundred thousand distinct CDR3 sequences, under 25% of them seen only once. The sample belongs to a study of regulatory T cells in long-lasting Graves disease. Points from the study as a whole: Persistent patients had a count of shared public clonotypes (about 2,700) that exceeded that of new patients (around 910).

Time point: persistent/refractory GD, antithyroid drugs over 5 years with positive TRAb. Following extraction of RNA from PBMCs, that RNA was used to make the TCR library. Trimming stripped 8 bases from V and 0 bases from J, with 8 bases between. The length of the CDR3 is 12 residues. Germline-derived CDR1 and CDR2 are KGHSH and LQKENI. Sequences were derived from peripheral blood mononuclear cells (PBMCs), sampled when the disease was refractory, from a patient treated with antithyroid drugs. V usage is TRBV18 and J usage is TRBJ2-7; unclear D gene. This clonotype originated in a female donor with Graves disease. CDR3 sequence reads: CASSASSYEQYF. CDR3 DNA sequence: TGTGCCAGCAGCGCGAGCTCCTACGAGCAGTACTTC.